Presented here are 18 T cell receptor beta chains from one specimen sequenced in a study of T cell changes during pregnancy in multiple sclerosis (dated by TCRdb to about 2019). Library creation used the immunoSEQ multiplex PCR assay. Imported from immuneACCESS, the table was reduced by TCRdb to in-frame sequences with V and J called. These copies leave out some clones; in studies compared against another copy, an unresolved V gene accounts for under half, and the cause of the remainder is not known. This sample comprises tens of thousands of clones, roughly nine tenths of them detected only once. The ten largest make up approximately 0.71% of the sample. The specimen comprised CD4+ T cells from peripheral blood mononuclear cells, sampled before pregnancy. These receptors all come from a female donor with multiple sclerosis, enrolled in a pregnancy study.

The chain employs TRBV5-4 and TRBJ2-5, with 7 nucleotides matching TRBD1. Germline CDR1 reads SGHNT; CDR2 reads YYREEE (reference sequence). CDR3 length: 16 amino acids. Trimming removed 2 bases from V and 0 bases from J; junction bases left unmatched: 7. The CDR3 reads CASSLEGARYQETQYF. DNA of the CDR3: TGTGCCAGCAGCTTAGAGGGGGCTAGGTACCAAGAGACCCAGTACTTC.

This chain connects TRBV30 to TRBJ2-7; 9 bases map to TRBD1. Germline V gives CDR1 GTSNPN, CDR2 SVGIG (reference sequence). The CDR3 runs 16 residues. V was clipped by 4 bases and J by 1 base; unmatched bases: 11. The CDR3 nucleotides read TGTGCCTGGAAAAAACCGGGACAGGGTAGATCCTACGAGCAGTACTTC. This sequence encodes CAWKKPGQGRSYEQYF.

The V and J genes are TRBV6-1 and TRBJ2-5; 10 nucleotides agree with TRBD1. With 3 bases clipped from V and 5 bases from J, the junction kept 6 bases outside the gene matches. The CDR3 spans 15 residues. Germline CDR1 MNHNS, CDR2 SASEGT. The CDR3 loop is CASSDQTGGFETQYF. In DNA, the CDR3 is TGTGCCAGCAGTGACCAGACAGGGGGCTTTGAGACCCAGTACTTC.

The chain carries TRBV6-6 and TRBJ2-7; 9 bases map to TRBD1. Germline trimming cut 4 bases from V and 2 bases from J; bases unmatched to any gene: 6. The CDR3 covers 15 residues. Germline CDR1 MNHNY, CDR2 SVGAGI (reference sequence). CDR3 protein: CASSWAGQGAYEQYF. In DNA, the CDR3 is TGTGCCAGCAGTTGGGCGGGACAGGGAGCCTACGAGCAGTACTTC.

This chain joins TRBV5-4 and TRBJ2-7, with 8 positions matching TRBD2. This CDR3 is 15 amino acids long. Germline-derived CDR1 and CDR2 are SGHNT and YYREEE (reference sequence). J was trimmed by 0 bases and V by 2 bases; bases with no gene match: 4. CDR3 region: CASSLGAGVSYEQYF. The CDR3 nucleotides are TGTGCCAGCAGCTTAGGAGCGGGGGTCTCCTACGAGCAGTACTTC.

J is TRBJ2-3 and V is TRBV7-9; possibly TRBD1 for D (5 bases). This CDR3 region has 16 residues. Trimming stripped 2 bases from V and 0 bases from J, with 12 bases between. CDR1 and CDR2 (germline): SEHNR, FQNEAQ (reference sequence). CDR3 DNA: TGTGCCAGCAGCTTATTATCCAGGGCTAGCACAGATACGCAGTATTTT. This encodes CASSLLSRASTDTQYF. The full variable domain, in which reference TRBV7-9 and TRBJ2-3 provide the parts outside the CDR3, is DTGVSQNPRHKITKRGQNVTFRCDPISEHNRLYWYRQTLGQGPEFLTYFQNEAQLEKSRLLSDRFSAERPKGSFSTLEIQRTEQGDSAMYLCASSLLSRASTDTQYFGPGTRLTVL.

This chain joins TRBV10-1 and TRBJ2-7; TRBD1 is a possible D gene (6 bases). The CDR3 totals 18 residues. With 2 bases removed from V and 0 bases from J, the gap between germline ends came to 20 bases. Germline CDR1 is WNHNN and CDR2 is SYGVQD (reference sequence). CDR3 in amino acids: CASSEGHRALRSSYEQYF. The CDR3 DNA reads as TGCGCCAGCAGTGAGGGGCACAGGGCCCTACGAAGCTCCTACGAGCAGTACTTC.

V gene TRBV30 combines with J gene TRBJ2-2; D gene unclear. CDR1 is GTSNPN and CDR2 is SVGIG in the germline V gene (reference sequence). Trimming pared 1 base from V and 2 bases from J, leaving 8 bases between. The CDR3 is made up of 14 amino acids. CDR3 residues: CAWSAGFNTGELFF. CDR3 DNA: TGTGCCTGGAGTGCTGGCTTCAACACCGGGGAGCTGTTTTTT.

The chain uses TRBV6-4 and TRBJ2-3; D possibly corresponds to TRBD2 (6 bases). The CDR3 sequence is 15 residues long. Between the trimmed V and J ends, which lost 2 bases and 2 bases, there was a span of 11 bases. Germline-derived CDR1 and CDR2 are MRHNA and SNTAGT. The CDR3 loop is CASSDGGRYTDTQYF. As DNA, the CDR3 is TGTGCCAGCAGTGACGGGGGGAGATACACAGATACGCAGTATTTT.

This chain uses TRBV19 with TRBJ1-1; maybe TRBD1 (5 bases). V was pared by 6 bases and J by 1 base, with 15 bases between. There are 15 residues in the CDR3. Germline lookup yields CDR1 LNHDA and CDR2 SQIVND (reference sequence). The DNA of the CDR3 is TGTGCCAGTAGCCCCCAGGGCCAAAGGAACACTGAAGCTTTCTTT. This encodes CASSPQGQRNTEAFF.

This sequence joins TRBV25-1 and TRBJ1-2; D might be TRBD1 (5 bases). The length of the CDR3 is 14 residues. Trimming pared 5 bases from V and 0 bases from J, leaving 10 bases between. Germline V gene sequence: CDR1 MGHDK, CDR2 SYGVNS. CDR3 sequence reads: CASSLTDANYGYTF. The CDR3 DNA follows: TGTGCCAGCAGTCTGACAGACGCTAACTATGGCTACACCTTC.

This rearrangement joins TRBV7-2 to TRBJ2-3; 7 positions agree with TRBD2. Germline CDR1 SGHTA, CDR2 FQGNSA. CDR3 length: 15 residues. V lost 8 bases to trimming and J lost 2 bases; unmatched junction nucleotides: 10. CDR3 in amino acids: CASRRGGGTTDTQYF. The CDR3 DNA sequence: TGTGCCAGCCGCCGCGGGGGAGGGACCACAGATACGCAGTATTTT.

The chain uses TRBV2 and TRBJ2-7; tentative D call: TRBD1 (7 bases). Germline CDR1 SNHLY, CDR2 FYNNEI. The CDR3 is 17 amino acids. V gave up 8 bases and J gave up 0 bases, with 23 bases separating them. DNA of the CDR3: TGTGCCAGCGCTCCCCGACAGGGAGGCCCCAGCTCCTACGAGCAGTACTTC. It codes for CASAPRQGGPSSYEQYF.

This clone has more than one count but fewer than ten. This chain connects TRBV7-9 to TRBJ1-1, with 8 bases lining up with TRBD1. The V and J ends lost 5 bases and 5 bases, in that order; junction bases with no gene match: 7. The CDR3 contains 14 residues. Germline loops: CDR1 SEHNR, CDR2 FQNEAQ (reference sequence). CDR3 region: CASSTKTGETEAFF. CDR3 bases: TGTGCCAGCAGCACAAAGACAGGGGAGACTGAAGCTTTCTTT. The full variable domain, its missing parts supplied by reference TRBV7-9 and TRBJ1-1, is DTGVSQNPRHKITKRGQNVTFRCDPISEHNRLYWYRQTLGQGPEFLTYFQNEAQLEKSRLLSDRFSAERPKGSFSTLEIQRTEQGDSAMYLCASSTKTGETEAFFGQGTRLTVV.

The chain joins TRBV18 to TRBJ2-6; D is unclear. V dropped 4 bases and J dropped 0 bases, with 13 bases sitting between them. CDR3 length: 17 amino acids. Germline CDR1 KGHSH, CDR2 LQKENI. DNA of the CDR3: TGTGCCAGCTCACTGGTACTTTCGATCTCTGGGGCCAACGTCCTGACTTTC. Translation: CASSLVLSISGANVLTF.

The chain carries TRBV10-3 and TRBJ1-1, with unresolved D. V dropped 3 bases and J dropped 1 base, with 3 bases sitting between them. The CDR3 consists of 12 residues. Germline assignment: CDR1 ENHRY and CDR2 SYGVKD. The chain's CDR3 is CAISDGNTEAFF. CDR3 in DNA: TGTGCCATCAGTGACGGGAACACTGAAGCTTTCTTT.

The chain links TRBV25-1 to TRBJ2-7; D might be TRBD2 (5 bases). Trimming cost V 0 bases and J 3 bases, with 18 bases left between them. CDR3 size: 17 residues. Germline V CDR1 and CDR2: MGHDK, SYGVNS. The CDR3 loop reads CASSEYGTGITGYEQYF. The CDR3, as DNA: TGTGCCAGCAGTGAATATGGTACGGGGATAACGGGCTACGAGCAGTACTTC.

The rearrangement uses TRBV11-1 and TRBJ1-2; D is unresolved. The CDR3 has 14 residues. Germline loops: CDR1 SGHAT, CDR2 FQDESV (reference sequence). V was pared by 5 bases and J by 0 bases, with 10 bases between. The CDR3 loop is CASSLTHTNYGYTF. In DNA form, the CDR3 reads TGTGCCAGCAGCCTTACACACACTAACTATGGCTACACCTTC. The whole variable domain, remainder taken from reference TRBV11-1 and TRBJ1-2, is EAEVAQSPRYKITEKSQAVAFWCDPISGHATLYWYRQILGQGPELLVQFQDESVVDDSQLPKDRFSAERLKGVDSTLKIQPAELGDSAMYLCASSLTHTNYGYTFGSGTRLTVV.